The clone carrying this T cell receptor beta chain occurred many times. Its antigen is still unknown. The data stem from a study of early T cells in non-severe SARS-CoV-2 infection. Study-wide results and limits: Missing private and CD4 specificities, VDJdb matching favored anti-spike CD8 responses.

V lost 6 bases and J lost 8; bases outside the gene matches: 4. This CDR3 contains 13 residues. As part of library construction, unique molecular identifiers were attached to individual cDNA molecules. Via MiXCR, TCRdb re-called the 5' RACE reads, giving one row per CDR3 protein. This sample has 90,000 or so distinct CDR3 sequences; 14% to 15% occur once, and the top ten carry 5.5%. Sequencing input: whole blood. The clonotype was recovered from an adult who was a healthcare worker with PCR-confirmed SARS-CoV-2 infection or an uninfected control (not recorded which). The chain has TRBV12-3 or TRBV12-4 and TRBJ1-6, with 7 bases lining up with TRBD1. This CDR3 is CASSDQGDSPLHF. The CDR3 nucleotides read TGTGCCAGCAGCGACCAGGGGGATTCACCCCTCCACTTT.